The next 21 T cell receptor beta chains were all read from a single sample in a study of blood T cell repertoires in COVID-19. Here immunoSEQ multiplex PCR was the method, and the copy in TCRdb shows in-frame clones only, minus some. The data hold some 400,000 clones, with roughly 86% observed a single time. The material sequenced was PBMCs or T cells enriched from blood (not recorded which). The receptors were gathered from a man aged 25 to 40 who had recovered from COVID-19.

This chain links TRBV18 with TRBJ1-1; TRBD1 matches 9 bases. V gave up 3 bases and J gave up 4 bases; unmatched junction bases: 12. The CDR3 has 17 amino acids. CDR1 and CDR2 from the germline V gene are KGHSH and LQKENI. The CDR3 loop reads CASSPRDRAVDGTEAFF. CDR3 DNA: TGTGCCAGCTCACCCAGGGACAGGGCGGTTGACGGCACTGAAGCTTTCTTT.

V gene TRBV29-1 combines with J gene TRBJ1-2; D is possibly TRBD1 (6 bases). The CDR3 is made up of 14 amino acids. CDR1 is SQVTM and CDR2 is ANQGSEA in the germline V gene. Trimming removed 0 bases from V and 8 bases from J, with 16 bases in between. CDR3 region: CSVEDLAGVRGYTF. The DNA of the CDR3 is TGCAGCGTTGAAGATTTAGCAGGGGTGAGGGGCTACACCTTC.

Concerning this clone itself: Other nucleotide sequences in the sample specify the same CDR3. The V call is TRBV10-3, the J call TRBJ1-4, with TRBD1 matching 8 bases. The ends lost 3 bases at V and 8 bases at J; junction bases unmatched: 5. CDR3 length: 14 residues. Germline V CDR1 and CDR2: ENHRY, SYGVKD. The CDR3 nucleotides read TGTGCCATCAGTGATGGACAGGGTGGAGAAAAACTGTTTTTT. It specifies CAISDGQGGEKLFF.

This clone was seen only once. This chain uses TRBV5-4 with TRBJ2-3, with a possible D match to TRBD1 (6 bases). Germline V CDR1 and CDR2: SGHNT, YYREEE (reference sequence). This CDR3 region has 15 residues. V lost 0 bases and J 6 bases, leaving 14 bases between the germline ends. The CDR3 here is CASSLGQGTGDTQYF. The CDR3 DNA reads as TGTGCCAGCAGCTTGGGCCAGGGGACCGGCGATACGCAGTATTTT.

J is TRBJ2-7 and V is TRBV10-2; maybe TRBD2 (7 bases). CDR1 is WSHSY, CDR2 SAAADI, per germline. V was shortened by 8 bases and J by 1 base, with 12 bases between the two germline ends. This CDR3 comprises 13 residues. DNA for the CDR3: TGCGCCAGCTGGGGGGGCGTATCCTACGAGCAGTACTTC. This encodes CASWGGVSYEQYF.

The chain couples TRBV10-3 to TRBJ2-5; D possibly corresponds to TRBD2 (5 bases). The CDR3 runs 13 residues. From germline, CDR1 is ENHRY and CDR2 SYGVKD. Deletions cut 6 bases from V and 2 bases from J, with 10 bases between. CDR3: CAIRPGDQETQYF. The CDR3 nucleotides are TGTGCCATCAGACCCGGGGATCAAGAGACCCAGTACTTC.

The chain recombines TRBV6-1 with TRBJ2-5; 8 nucleotides line up with TRBD1. The CDR3 length is 16 residues. The germline V gene encodes CDR1 MNHNS and CDR2 SASEGT. Germline trimming cut 2 bases from V and 0 bases from J; bases unmatched to any gene: 5. This CDR3 reads CASSELDRAYQETQYF. The CDR3, as DNA: TGTGCCAGCAGTGAATTGGACAGGGCGTACCAAGAGACCCAGTACTTC.

The chain employs TRBV5-3 and TRBJ1-5; no definite D call. TRBV5-3 is given ORF status, its function remaining uncertain. Between the trimmed V and J ends, which lost 2 bases and 3 bases, there was a span of 15 bases. This CDR3 comprises 16 residues. CDR3 bases: TGTGCCAGAAGCTTCGACGACCGAGGAATCAATCAGCCCCAGCATTTT. Its protein is CARSFDDRGINQPQHF.

This sequence joins TRBV7-8 and TRBJ2-7; possible D gene TRBD2, 5 bases. The CDR3 covers 15 residues. Trimming left V 2 bases short and J 2 bases short, with 13 bases between. Germline lookup yields CDR1 SGHVS and CDR2 FQNEAQ. The CDR3 DNA follows: TGTGCCAGCAGCTTAACGGAGGCGGCTACCTACGAGCAGTACTTC. This gives the protein CASSLTEAATYEQYF. Filled out from reference TRBV7-8 and TRBJ2-7, the complete variable domain reads GAGVSQSPRYKVAKRGQDVALRCDPISGHVSLFWYQQALGQGPEFLTYFQNEAQLDKSGLPSDRFFAERPEGSVSTLKIQRTQQEDSAVYLCASSLTEAATYEQYFGPGTRLTVT.

The gene calls are TRBV10-3 and TRBJ1-1; 10 bases fit TRBD1. The CDR3 extends over 18 amino acids. The germline V gene encodes CDR1 ENHRY and CDR2 SYGVKD. The junction had 10 bases not matched to a gene; V was cut back by 3 bases and J by 0 bases. The CDR3 coding sequence is TGTGCCATCAGTGACCGCCGGGACAGGGGTCAGATGAACACTGAAGCTTTCTTT. It specifies CAISDRRDRGQMNTEAFF.

The V gene is TRBV25-1, the J gene TRBJ1-5; 8 nucleotides match TRBD1. The CDR3 is made up of 16 amino acids. Trimming at V came to 3 bases and at J to 3 bases, leaving 7 bases not matched to a gene. Germline V gene data show CDR1 as MGHDK and CDR2 as SYGVNS. CDR3 amino acids: CASSDRGRNDNQPQHF. The CDR3 bases are TGTGCCAGCAGTGACAGGGGGCGTAATGACAATCAGCCCCAGCATTTT.

This sequence joins TRBV11-2 and TRBJ1-1; 8 bases agree with TRBD1. V lost 5 bases, J lost 0 bases, and 8 bases stayed unmatched. The CDR3 spans 16 residues. The germline V gene has CDR1 SGHAT and CDR2 FQNNGV. The CDR3: CASSLGQVKMNTEAFF. CDR3 sequence (DNA): TGTGCCAGCAGCCTGGGACAGGTAAAGATGAACACTGAAGCTTTCTTT.

The chain recombines TRBV19 with TRBJ1-2; D is unresolved. V dropped 7 bases and J dropped 7 bases, with 10 bases sitting between them. The germline gives CDR1 LNHDA, CDR2 SQIVND (reference sequence). This CDR3 region has 11 residues. CDR3 bases: TGTGCCAGTAACCGAGGGAGTGGCTACACCTTC. This gives the protein CASNRGSGYTF.

V is TRBV30 and J is TRBJ2-1; possible D gene TRBD2, 5 bases. Germline V gives CDR1 GTSNPN, CDR2 SVGIG (reference sequence). V lost 2 bases to trimming and J lost 7 bases, with 9 bases between them. This CDR3 region has 12 residues. CDR3 amino acids: CAWSRTRNEQFF. The CDR3 nucleotides are TGTGCCTGGAGTAGAACTAGAAATGAGCAGTTCTTC.

The chain links TRBV2 to TRBJ1-3; D unclear. Trimming left V 4 bases short and J 0 bases short, with 13 bases between. CDR1 SNHLY and CDR2 FYNNEI come from the germline V gene. This CDR3 spans 16 amino acids. The CDR3 reads CASSVNQLSSGNTIYF. In DNA, the CDR3 is TGTGCCAGCAGTGTGAATCAGTTAAGCTCTGGAAACACCATATATTTT.

The chain joins TRBV3-1 (or the pseudogene TRBV3-2) to TRBJ1-1; possible D gene TRBD1, 5 bases. The CDR3 is 15 residues long. Germline values: CDR1 LGHDT, CDR2 YNNKEL (reference sequence). Trimming removed 3 bases from V and 0 bases from J, with 11 bases in between. CDR3 amino acids: CASSHAQDMNTEAFF. CDR3 DNA: TGTGCCAGCAGCCACGCACAGGACATGAACACTGAAGCTTTCTTT.

The chain joins TRBV5-5 to TRBJ1-2; 7 bases align to TRBD1. The CDR3 sequence is 16 residues long. Germline values: CDR1 SGHKS, CDR2 YYEKEE (reference sequence). Trimming cost V 1 base and J 4 bases; bases outside gene matches: 10. The CDR3 here is CASSLMRGRSGYGYTF. DNA of the CDR3: TGTGCCAGCAGCTTGATGAGGGGGCGCTCTGGCTATGGCTACACCTTC.

V is TRBV4-3 and J is TRBJ1-2; D call uncertain. V lost 0 bases, J lost 7 bases, and 3 bases lay in between. The CDR3 has 11 residues. Germline-derived CDR1 and CDR2 are LGHNA and YSLEER. In nucleotides, the CDR3 is TGCGCCAGCAGCCAAGACGGTGGCTACACCTTC. This sequence encodes CASSQDGGYTF.

This chain joins TRBV19 and TRBJ1-1, with TRBD1 as a possible D gene (6 bases). The CDR3 loop spans 13 amino acids. Germline loops: CDR1 LNHDA, CDR2 SQIVND (reference sequence). With 7 bases removed from V and 2 bases from J, the gap between germline ends came to 11 bases. CDR3 coding DNA: TGTGCCAGTATCCCGGACAGTAACACTGAAGCTTTCTTT. Its translation is CASIPDSNTEAFF. The full variable domain, its missing parts supplied by reference TRBV19 and TRBJ1-1, is DGGITQSPKYLFRKEGQNVTLSCEQNLNHDAMYWYRQDPGQGLRLIYYSQIVNDFQKGDIAEGYSVSREKKESFPLTVTSAQKNPTAFYLCASIPDSNTEAFFGQGTRLTVV.

This clone was counted a single time. Here the CDR3 reads CASSQGRGGGNTEAFF. CDR3 bases: TGCGCCAGCAGCCAAGGCAGAGGGGGTGGGAACACTGAAGCTTTCTTT. The chain uses TRBV4-1 and TRBJ1-1, with a weak D call TRBD1 (6 bases). CDR3 length: 16 residues. V lost 1 base, J lost 1 base, and 13 bases lay in between. Germline V gene sequence: CDR1 MGHRA, CDR2 YSYEKL.

The J gene is TRBJ1-1, the V gene TRBV7-6; TRBD1 aligns across 7 bases. With 3 bases clipped from V and 8 bases from J, the junction kept 6 bases outside the gene matches. Looked up from germline, CDR1 is SGHVS and CDR2 is FNYEAQ. The CDR3 loop spans 13 amino acids. CDR3 bases: TGTGCCAGCAGCTTGGACCAACAGGGGGAAGCTTTCTTT. Protein sequence: CASSLDQQGEAFF.